The 19 T cell receptor beta chains reported below all come from one sample, sequenced in a study of blood T cell repertoires in COVID-19. Libraries were prepared by immunoSEQ multiplex PCR; TCRdb keeps only in-frame clonotypes and omits some of them. The sample holds roughly 200,000 clones, roughly four fifths seen once. The sample taken for sequencing was PBMCs or T cells enriched from blood (not recorded which). All receptors come from a man between 35 and 55 years old who had recovered from COVID-19.

As for this clone: At one of its ends the junction is not consistent with the germline gene, which may arise from a read error. The gene calls are TRBV29-1 and TRBJ2-1; D remains unclear. There are 10 residues in the CDR3. The germline gives CDR1 SQVTM, CDR2 ANQGSEA. CDR3 in DNA: TGCAGCGTTGAAGAGAGTTCCCCCCTCTTC. Translation gives CSVEESSPLF.

V is TRBV4-2 and J is TRBJ1-5; weak D call: TRBD1 (5 bases). Germline V gene lookup returns CDR1 LGHNA and CDR2 YNFKEQ. Trimming took off 1 base at V and 7 bases at J, with 11 bases between the two ends. This CDR3 is 14 amino acids long. The CDR3 DNA reads as TGTGCCAGCAGCCAAGGGGCGGAGGGGCAGCCCCAGCATTTT. Translated, it gives CASSQGAEGQPQHF.

The chain links TRBV12-3 or TRBV12-4 to TRBJ2-3; D is ambiguous. The CDR3 has 13 amino acids. V lost 8 bases to trimming and J lost 2 bases, with 11 bases between them. In DNA, the CDR3 is TGTGCCAGCGGCGCCCGACTCACAGATACGCAGTATTTT. It yields the protein CASGARLTDTQYF.

This clone was picked up a small number of times. V gene TRBV7-2 combines with J gene TRBJ1-2; D uncertain. In germline, CDR1 is SGHTA, CDR2 FQGNSA. V shed 1 base and J shed 4 bases, with 10 bases lying between them. The CDR3 extends over 14 amino acids. The CDR3 sequence: CASSLGRVGYGYTF. The CDR3 region has the DNA TGTGCCAGCAGCTTAGGGAGGGTCGGCTATGGCTACACCTTC.

In DNA form, the CDR3 reads TGTGCCAGCAGCGTAGGCCAGGCTAGCAATCAGCCCCAGCATTTT. It specifies CASSVGQASNQPQHF. The chain links TRBV9 to TRBJ1-5; D gene ambiguous. The V end was cut by 0 bases, the J end by 0 bases, with 7 bases between. The CDR3 has 15 amino acids. Looked up from germline, CDR1 is SGDLS and CDR2 is YYNGEE. Full variable domain (outside the CDR3, taken from reference TRBV9 and TRBJ1-5): DSGVTQTPKHLITATGQRVTLRCSPRSGDLSVYWYQQSLDQGLQFLIQYYNGEERAKGNILERFSAQQFPDLHSELNLSSLELGDSALYFCASSVGQASNQPQHFGDGTRLSIL.

This clone was counted only a few times. The chain employs TRBV7-3 and TRBJ2-3, with TRBD2 matching 11 bases. Germline-derived CDR1 and CDR2 are SGHTA and FQGTGA. J was trimmed by 3 bases and V by 3 bases; bases with no gene match: 5. CDR3 length: 16 residues. CDR3 DNA: TGTGCCAGCAGCTTTACGGGACTAGCGGATACAGATACGCAGTATTTT. Encoded protein: CASSFTGLADTDTQYF. Complete variable domain (other parts from reference TRBV7-3 and TRBJ2-3): GAGVSQTPSNKVTEKGKYVELRCDPISGHTALYWYRQSLGQGPEFLIYFQGTGAADDSGLPNDRFFAVRPEGSVSTLKIQRTERGDSAVYLCASSFTGLADTDTQYFGPGTRLTVL.

The chain employs TRBV13 and TRBJ2-1, with 13 bases that match TRBD2. CDR1 and CDR2 from the germline V gene are PRHDT and FYEKMQ (reference sequence). The CDR3 has 16 amino acids. Trimming removed 4 bases from V and 5 bases from J; junction bases left unmatched: 5. CDR3 in amino acids: CASSSTGTSGNNEQFF. Written as DNA, the CDR3 is TGTGCCAGCAGCTCAACCGGGACTAGCGGGAACAATGAGCAGTTCTTC.

The CDR3 sequence: CASSRGGGWSTEAFF. The CDR3 DNA reads TGTGCCAGCAGCCGCGGAGGGGGCTGGAGCACTGAAGCTTTCTTT. The chain links TRBV9 to TRBJ1-1, with 7 positions matching TRBD1. This CDR3 region has 15 residues. Germline CDR1 is SGDLS and CDR2 is YYNGEE. V lost 4 bases to trimming and J lost 4 bases; unmatched junction nucleotides: 10.

V usage is TRBV4-3 and J usage is TRBJ2-1, with 11 bases matching TRBD2. The junction had 6 bases not matched to a gene; V was cut back by 3 bases and J by 8 bases. The CDR3 is 15 amino acids. The germline CDR1 and CDR2 sequences are LGHNA and YSLEER. The CDR3 is CASSHFLAGGHEQFF. The CDR3 DNA follows: TGCGCCAGCAGCCACTTCCTAGCGGGAGGTCATGAGCAGTTCTTC.

The rearrangement joins TRBV5-4 to TRBJ2-3, with unresolved D. The germline gives CDR1 SGHNT, CDR2 YYREEE (reference sequence). The CDR3 has 16 amino acids. V gave up 4 bases and J gave up 0 bases, with 15 bases separating them. The chain's CDR3 is CASSPGSTRSTDTQYF. The DNA for the CDR3 is TGTGCCAGCAGCCCAGGATCAACCCGCAGCACAGATACGCAGTATTTT.

The chain joins TRBV28 to TRBJ2-1, with TRBD2 matching over 12 bases. The CDR3 has 14 amino acids. Germline CDR1 is MDHEN and CDR2 is SYDVKM. Unmatched junction bases numbered 2, after V lost 4 bases and J lost 7 bases. DNA for the CDR3: TGTGCCAGCAGTTGGACTAGCGGGATTAATGAGCAGTTCTTC. Its translation: CASSWTSGINEQFF. Looking up the rest from reference TRBV28 and TRBJ2-1 gives the full variable domain: DVKVTQSSRYLVKRTGEKVFLECVQDMDHENMFWYRQDPGLGLRLIYFSYDVKMKEKGDIPEGYSVSREKKERFSLILESASTNQTSMYLCASSWTSGINEQFFGPGTRLTVL.

The chain couples TRBV7-2 to TRBJ1-1; a possible D gene is TRBD1 (5 bases). This CDR3 is 14 amino acids long. Trimming stripped 2 bases from V and 1 base from J, with 8 bases between. Germline V gene lookup returns CDR1 SGHTA and CDR2 FQGNSA. In DNA, the CDR3 is TGTGCCAGCAGCTTATGGGGGGAGAACACTGAAGCTTTCTTT. This sequence encodes CASSLWGENTEAFF.

The chain combines TRBV19 with TRBJ1-2; tentative D call: TRBD1 (6 bases). The CDR3 is 15 residues long. Germline V gene data show CDR1 as LNHDA and CDR2 as SQIVND (reference sequence). The ends were cut back, 9 bases at V and 0 bases at J, with 17 bases in the middle. In DNA, the CDR3 is TGTGCCAGCCAGTGGACAGACTCGGCTAACTATGGCTACACCTTC. Translated, it gives CASQWTDSANYGYTF. Full variable domain (outside the CDR3, taken from reference TRBV19 and TRBJ1-2): DGGITQSPKYLFRKEGQNVTLSCEQNLNHDAMYWYRQDPGQGLRLIYYSQIVNDFQKGDIAEGYSVSREKKESFPLTVTSAQKNPTAFYLCASQWTDSANYGYTFGSGTRLTVV.

The V gene is TRBV19, the J gene TRBJ1-6, with D unclear. The CDR3 loop spans 15 amino acids. V was pared by 1 base and J by 7 bases, with 11 bases between. Germline CDR1 LNHDA, CDR2 SQIVND (reference sequence). The CDR3 spells CASSIAGFQNSPLHF. In DNA, the CDR3 is TGTGCCAGTAGTATAGCGGGGTTCCAAAATTCACCCCTCCACTTT. The complete variable domain, with remaining parts taken from reference TRBV19 and TRBJ1-6, reads DGGITQSPKYLFRKEGQNVTLSCEQNLNHDAMYWYRQDPGQGLRLIYYSQIVNDFQKGDIAEGYSVSREKKESFPLTVTSAQKNPTAFYLCASSIAGFQNSPLHFGNGTRLTVT.

This chain joins TRBV12-3 or TRBV12-4 and TRBJ1-2, with 8 bases fitting TRBD1. V was clipped by 4 bases and J by 3 bases; unmatched bases: 1. This CDR3 contains 13 residues. In nucleotides, the CDR3 is TGTGCCAGCAGTTCGGACAGGGACTATGGCTACACCTTC. Amino acids: CASSSDRDYGYTF.

V and J are TRBV27 and TRBJ2-1, with 7 bases that match TRBD2. With V trimmed by 8 bases and J by 1 base, 11 bases remained unmatched. This CDR3 spans 16 amino acids. Germline-derived CDR1 and CDR2 are MNHEY and SMNVEV (reference sequence). The CDR3 sequence is CASGAFGGGSYNEQFF. Written as DNA, the CDR3 is TGTGCCAGCGGAGCTTTTGGGGGAGGGTCCTACAATGAGCAGTTCTTC.

This clone was seen ten or more times. The chain combines TRBV6-2 or TRBV6-3 with TRBJ2-6; D is unresolved. Germline V lookup: CDR1 MNHEY, CDR2 SVGEGT. The CDR3 runs to 15 residues. Trimming cost V 0 bases and J 1 base, with 4 bases left between them. The CDR3 DNA reads as TGTGCCAGCAGTTACTCGACTTCTGGGGCCAACGTCCTGACTTTC. Protein product: CASSYSTSGANVLTF.

This sequence joins TRBV12-5 and TRBJ1-5, with 7 bases fitting TRBD1. Germline V lookup: CDR1 LGHNT, CDR2 FRNRAP. The CDR3 runs 16 residues. The V segment lost 0 bases and the J segment 2 bases; nucleotides outside the gene matches: 4. This chain's CDR3 is CASGLVGGEGNQPQHF. In DNA, the CDR3 is TGTGCTAGTGGTTTGGTAGGGGGCGAAGGCAATCAGCCCCAGCATTTT. The full variable domain, completed using reference TRBV12-5 and TRBJ1-5, is DARVTQTPRHKVTEMGQEVTMRCQPILGHNTVFWYRQTMMQGLELLAYFRNRAPLDDSGMPKDRFSAEMPDATLATLKIQPSEPRDSAVYFCASGLVGGEGNQPQHFGDGTRLSIL.

This clone has a single count. The chain carries TRBV28 and TRBJ2-7; TRBD2 is a possible D gene (6 bases). Germline V gene lookup returns CDR1 MDHEN and CDR2 SYDVKM. Trimming took off 2 bases at V and 4 bases at J, with 15 bases between the two ends. The CDR3 contains 15 residues. The CDR3 DNA sequence: TGTGCCAGCAGTTTAGGAGGGACTCCTTCATACGAGCAGTACTTC. The encoded protein is CASSLGGTPSYEQYF.